Included here is one T cell receptor beta chain sequence, with context. This clone was counted a few times. Its antigen remains unidentified. No qualities accompany the bases; no much larger clone lies one base away. The entire isolated RNA was reverse transcribed using the High Capacity cDNA Reverse Transcription Kit, and thus expressed TCRB transcripts were sequenced. Naive, central memory and regulatory T cell samples underwent deep immunoSEQ sequencing, averaging around 4 million total reads per sample. Sorted cells were lysed in RLT buffer, and RNA was extracted using DNase-treated RNeasy Micro or Mini kits according to cell number. Each cell subset was processed on its own to prevent cross-contamination, while patient and healthy donor samples were processed together. TCRB sequences were amplified from cDNA with the immunoSEQ multiplex PCR, producing 87-bp fragments spanning the CDR3 region. The amplicons were sequenced using the Illumina HiSeq platform. Regarding the original processing steps: PCR bias was corrected computationally using synthetic template baselines, and reads within Hamming distance 2 were collapsed, with unmergeable singletons discarded. By aligning reads against IMGT, V, D and J genes, CDR3 length, and insertions or deletions at six rearrangement sites were assigned. Within each subset, clonotype counts were normalized to the number of sorted cells before true diversity and Gini coefficients were calculated with the tcR R package. The overlap coefficient, calculated on TCRB nucleotide sequences, was used to measure repertoire sharing. In its TCRdb copy, this immuneACCESS table keeps in-frame sequences only and misses some clones. Where compared with another copy, unresolved V genes explain less than half of these, and the others have no known cause. Clone size and V and J calls were adopted from that table, with D and trimming inferred from the DNA. Recorded for this sample are some 160,000 clones; roughly 9% of them occurred a single time. Jointly, the top ten make up roughly 0.7% of the sample.

The CDR3 spans 13 residues, from the cysteine through the phenylalanine. The retained sequence is limited to the CDR3, 39 bases, with the frame set at the first base. V drops 6 bases and J drops 4 bases, leaving 13 bases in between. CDR1 and CDR2 (SGHTA, FQGNSA) derive from the germline V gene. The data originate from a study of beta chain features in type 1 diabetes (dated 2018 in TCRdb). As for the study more broadly: No differences in mean age, gender distribution, total cell number or subset yield were found between patients and healthy donors. Across all samples, some 100,000,000 sorted cells were examined, and cell number per subset correlated strongly with RNA yield. In the study, TCRB repertoires of sorted circulating CD4+ T cell subsets from recently diagnosed type 1 diabetes patients were compared with those of matched healthy donors. Regulatory and stem cell-like memory subsets were isolated from only 8 patients and about eight healthy donors, whereas naive and central memory subsets came from all 30 or so donors. Findings and caveats that apply to the study as a whole: Because cDNA rather than genomic DNA was sequenced, highly expressing activated cells could have been over-represented, although no difference in activation and CD3 levels was found between groups. Naive, central memory and regulatory TCRB repertoires appeared to be more alike among patients than among healthy donors. HLA sub-analyses involved small numbers of individuals, so any influence of HLA type on TCRB rearrangement remained unresolved. PCR might favor shorter templates, but patient and control samples were amplified and corrected together, so any skew would affect both groups equally. In all four CD4+ subsets, TCRB CDR3 length was moderately but significantly shorter in type 1 diabetes patients. Fewer insertions and more nucleotide deletions at VDJ recombination sites were observed in patients with type 1 diabetes, implying thymic rearrangement abnormalities.

Each donor gave one peripheral blood draw, roughly 120 mL on average, collected into heparinised tubes. Naive, central memory, regulatory and stem cell-like memory CD4+ T cells were sorted on a BD FACSAria II using a panel including CD45RO, CCR7, CD25, CD127, CD95 and CD27. Every sorted population had a purity above 95%. PBMCs were separated immediately by Lymphoprep density gradient centrifugation and were stained directly, without being cultured. Samples were stained and sorted in pairs, with one healthy donor and one patient per experiment, so that batch effects were minimized. This receptor was taken from a woman in her 30s with type 1 diabetes. Sequencing was carried out using central memory CD4+ T cells from blood. The rearranged chain carries TRBV7-2 and TRBJ2-7; the D segment could be TRBD1, given 5 matching bases. CDR3 region: CASSPRADYEQYF. The nucleotide sequence reads as follows: TGTGCCAGCAGTCCCAGGGCGGATTACGAGCAGTACTTC.